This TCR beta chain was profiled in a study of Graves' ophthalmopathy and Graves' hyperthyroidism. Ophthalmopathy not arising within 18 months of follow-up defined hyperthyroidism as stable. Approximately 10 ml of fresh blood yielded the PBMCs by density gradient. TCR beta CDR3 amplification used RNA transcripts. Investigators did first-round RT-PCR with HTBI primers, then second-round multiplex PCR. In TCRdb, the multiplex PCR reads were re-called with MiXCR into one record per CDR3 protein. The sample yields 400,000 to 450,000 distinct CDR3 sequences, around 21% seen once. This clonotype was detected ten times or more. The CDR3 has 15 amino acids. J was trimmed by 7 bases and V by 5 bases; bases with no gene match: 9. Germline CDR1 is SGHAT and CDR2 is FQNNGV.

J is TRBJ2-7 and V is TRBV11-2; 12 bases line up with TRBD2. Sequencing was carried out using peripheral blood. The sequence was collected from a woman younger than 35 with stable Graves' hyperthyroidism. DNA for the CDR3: TGTGCCAGCAGCCCCGCTAGCGGGAGGGCCTGGGAGCAGTACTTC. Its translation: CASSPASGRAWEQYF.